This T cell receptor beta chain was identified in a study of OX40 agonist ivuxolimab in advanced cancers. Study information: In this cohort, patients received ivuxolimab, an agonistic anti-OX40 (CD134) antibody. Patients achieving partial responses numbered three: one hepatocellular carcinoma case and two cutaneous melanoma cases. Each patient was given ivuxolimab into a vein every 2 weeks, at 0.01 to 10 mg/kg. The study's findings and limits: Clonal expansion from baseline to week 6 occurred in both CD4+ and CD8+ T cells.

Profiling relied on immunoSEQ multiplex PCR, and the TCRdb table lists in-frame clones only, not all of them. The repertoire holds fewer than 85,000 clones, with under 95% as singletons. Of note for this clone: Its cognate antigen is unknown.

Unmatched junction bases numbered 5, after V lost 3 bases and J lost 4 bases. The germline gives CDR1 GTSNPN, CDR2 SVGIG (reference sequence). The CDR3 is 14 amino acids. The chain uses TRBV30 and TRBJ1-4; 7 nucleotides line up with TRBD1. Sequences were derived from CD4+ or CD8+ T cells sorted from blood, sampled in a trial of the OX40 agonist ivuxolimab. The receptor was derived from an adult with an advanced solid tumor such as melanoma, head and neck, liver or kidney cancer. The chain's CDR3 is CAWRLGTVNEKLFF. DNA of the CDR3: TGTGCCTGGAGACTCGGGACAGTTAATGAAAAACTGTTTTTT.